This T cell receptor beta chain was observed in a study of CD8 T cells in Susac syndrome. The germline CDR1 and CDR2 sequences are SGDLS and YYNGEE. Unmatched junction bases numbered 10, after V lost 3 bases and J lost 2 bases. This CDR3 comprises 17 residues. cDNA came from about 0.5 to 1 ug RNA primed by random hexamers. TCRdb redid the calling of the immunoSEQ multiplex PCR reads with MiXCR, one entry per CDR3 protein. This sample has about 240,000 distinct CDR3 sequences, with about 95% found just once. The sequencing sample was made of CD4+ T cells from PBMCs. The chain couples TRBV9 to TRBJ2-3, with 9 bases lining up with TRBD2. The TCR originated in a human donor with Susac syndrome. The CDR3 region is CASSASQREASTDTQYF. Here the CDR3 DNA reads TGTGCCAGCAGCGCCTCTCAGCGGGAGGCCTCCACAGATACGCAGTATTTT.